These 12 T cell receptor beta chains were sequenced from one sample in a study of blood T cell repertoires in COVID-19. Data came from immunoSEQ multiplex PCR; TCRdb stores just in-frame clones and leaves some out. The table includes approximately 70,000 clones, 76% detected once. Sequenced: peripheral blood. These TCRs come from a man between 60 and 75 years old with COVID-19, enrolled during active disease.

The DNA of the CDR3 is TGTGCCAGCAGCTTATATTACGAGCAGTACTTC. It yields the protein CASSLYYEQYF. The gene calls are TRBV11-1 and TRBJ2-7; D is unresolved. V was shortened by 2 bases and J by 4 bases, with 3 bases between the two germline ends. The CDR3 loop spans 11 amino acids. Germline lookup yields CDR1 SGHAT and CDR2 FQDESV (reference sequence).

The chain couples TRBV6-5 to TRBJ1-1, with 7 nucleotides matching TRBD1. Germline CDR1 MNHEY, CDR2 SVGAGI. The CDR3 extends over 13 amino acids. Trimming removed 7 bases from V and 6 bases from J; junction bases left unmatched: 8. In nucleotides, the CDR3 is TGTGCCAGCAAGGTAACAGGGGACGCTGAAGCTTTCTTT. Protein product: CASKVTGDAEAFF.

This chain uses TRBV28 with TRBJ2-3; weak D call: TRBD1 (6 bases). CDR3 length equals 15 residues. In germline, CDR1 is MDHEN, CDR2 SYDVKM. The V end was cut by 6 bases, the J end by 4 bases, with 17 bases between. The CDR3 coding sequence is TGTGCCAGCAGGTCCCATAGGGGGTTTTCAGATACGCAGTATTTT. Translating it yields CASRSHRGFSDTQYF.

J is TRBJ1-4 and V is TRBV6-5; no firm D call. Germline V gene lookup returns CDR1 MNHEY and CDR2 SVGAGI. The CDR3 runs 15 residues. The germline V and J ends were trimmed by 4 bases and 0 bases, with 9 bases remaining between them. CDR3 nucleotides: TGTGCCAGCAGTTCAGATGTTGCAACTAATGAAAAACTGTTTTTT. It yields the protein CASSSDVATNEKLFF.

In this sample, this clone turned up a few times. This sequence joins TRBV18 and TRBJ1-2; unclear D gene. CDR3 length: 12 residues. The germline CDR1 and CDR2 sequences are KGHSH and LQKENI. V dropped 6 bases and J dropped 4 bases, with 9 bases sitting between them. CDR3 protein: CASSEGGYGYTF. The CDR3 DNA reads as TGTGCCAGCTCCGAGGGTGGCTATGGCTACACCTTC.

This clone has more than one count but fewer than ten. The V gene is TRBV6-5, the J gene TRBJ1-1; perhaps TRBD1 as D (6 bases). Germline CDR1 and CDR2: MNHEY and SVGAGI. The CDR3 consists of 11 residues. V lost 6 bases and J 6 bases, leaving 8 bases between the germline ends. The CDR3 DNA is TGTGCCAGCAGACAGGGACCTGAAGCTTTCTTT. This codes for CASRQGPEAFF.

This chain connects TRBV4-2 to TRBJ1-2; weak D call: TRBD1 (5 bases). This CDR3 is 14 amino acids long. V was clipped by 1 base and J by 8 bases, with 14 bases between them. Per the germline V gene, CDR1 is LGHNA and CDR2 is YNFKEQ. This CDR3 reads CASSQGVGDGGYTF. CDR3 nucleotide sequence: TGTGCCAGCAGCCAAGGAGTAGGGGATGGGGGCTACACCTTC.

This clone was seen a single time. J is TRBJ2-1 and V is TRBV28; 8 bases line up with TRBD1. The germline V gene encodes CDR1 MDHEN and CDR2 SYDVKM. The CDR3 contains 16 residues. V was pared by 1 base and J by 5 bases, with 7 bases of the junction left unmatched. This CDR3 is CASSLFGQGRNNEQFF. CDR3 nucleotides: TGTGCCAGCAGTTTATTTGGACAGGGAAGAAACAATGAGCAGTTCTTC.

J is TRBJ1-4 and V is TRBV5-1; 10 bases are shared with TRBD1. J gave up 8 bases and V 3 bases, and 1 base lay outside the gene matches. There are 13 residues in the CDR3. Per the germline V gene, CDR1 is SGHRS and CDR2 is YFSETQ. CDR3 sequence reads: CASSWGQGEKLFF. CDR3 DNA: TGCGCCAGCAGCTGGGGACAGGGGGAAAAACTGTTTTTT.

The chain recombines TRBV5-1 with TRBJ2-5; D perhaps matches TRBD2 (5 bases). V was trimmed by 2 bases and J by 5 bases, leaving 16 bases between them. The germline V gene encodes CDR1 SGHRS and CDR2 YFSETQ. There are 15 residues in the CDR3. CDR3 sequence reads: CASSLGSRARETQYF. The CDR3 nucleotides read TGCGCCAGCAGCTTAGGTTCGAGGGCGAGGGAGACCCAGTACTTC.

V gene TRBV5-6 combines with J gene TRBJ2-7, with 7 bases lining up with TRBD2. Per the germline V gene, CDR1 is SGHDT and CDR2 is YYEEEE. The CDR3 has 13 amino acids. Losses at the gene ends were 2 bases for V and 6 bases for J; bases not matched to a gene: 5. DNA for the CDR3: TGTGCCAGCAGCTTAGCGGGGCGTCTCGAGCAGTACTTC. This translates into CASSLAGRLEQYF.

The rearrangement uses TRBV7-9 and TRBJ1-1; D gene uncertain. Germline V gene data show CDR1 as SEHNR and CDR2 as FQNEAQ (reference sequence). This CDR3 contains 14 residues. Trimming took off 1 base at V and 1 base at J, with 7 bases between the two ends. The CDR3 sequence: CASSLGSGNTEAFF. Written as DNA, the CDR3 is TGTGCCAGCAGCTTAGGTTCAGGGAACACTGAAGCTTTCTTT.